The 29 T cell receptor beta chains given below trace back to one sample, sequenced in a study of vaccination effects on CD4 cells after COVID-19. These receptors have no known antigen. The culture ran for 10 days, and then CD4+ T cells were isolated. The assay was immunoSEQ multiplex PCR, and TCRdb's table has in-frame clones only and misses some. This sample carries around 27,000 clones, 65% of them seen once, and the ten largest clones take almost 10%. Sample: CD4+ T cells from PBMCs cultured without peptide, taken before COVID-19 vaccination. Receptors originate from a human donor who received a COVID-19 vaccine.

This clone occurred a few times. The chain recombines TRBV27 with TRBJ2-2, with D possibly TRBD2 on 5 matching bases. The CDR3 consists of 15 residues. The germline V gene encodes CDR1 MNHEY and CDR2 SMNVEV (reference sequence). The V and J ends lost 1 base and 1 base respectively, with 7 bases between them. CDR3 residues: CASSLFGMNTGELFF. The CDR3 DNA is TGTGCCAGCAGTTTATTCGGGATGAACACCGGGGAGCTGTTTTTT.

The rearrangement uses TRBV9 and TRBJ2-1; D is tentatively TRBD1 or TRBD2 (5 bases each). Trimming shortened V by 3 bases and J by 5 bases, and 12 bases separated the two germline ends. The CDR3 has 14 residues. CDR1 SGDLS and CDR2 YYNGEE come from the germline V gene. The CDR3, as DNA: TGTGCCAGCAGCGAAACAGGACTGCACAATGAGCAGTTCTTC. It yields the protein CASSETGLHNEQFF.

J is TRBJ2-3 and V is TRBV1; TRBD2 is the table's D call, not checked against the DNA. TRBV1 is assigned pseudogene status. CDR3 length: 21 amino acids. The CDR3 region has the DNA TGCACCAGCAGCCAATTAAGGGTTGGGACTAGCGGGAAACGAAGCACAGATACGCAGTATTTT. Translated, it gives CTSSQLRVGTSGKRSTDTQYF.

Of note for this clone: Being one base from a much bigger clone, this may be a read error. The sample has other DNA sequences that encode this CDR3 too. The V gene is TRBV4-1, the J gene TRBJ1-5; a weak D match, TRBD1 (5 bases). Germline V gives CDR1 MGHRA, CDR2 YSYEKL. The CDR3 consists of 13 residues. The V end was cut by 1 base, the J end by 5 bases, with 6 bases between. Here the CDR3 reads CASSQAGDQPQHF. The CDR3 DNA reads TGCGCCAGCAGCCAAGCGGGGGATCAGCCCCAGCATTTT.

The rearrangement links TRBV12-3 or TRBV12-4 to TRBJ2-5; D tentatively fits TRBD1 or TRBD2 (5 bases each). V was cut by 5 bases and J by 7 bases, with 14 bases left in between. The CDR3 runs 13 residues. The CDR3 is CASSRRSGGTQYF. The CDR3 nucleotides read TGTGCCAGCAGTCGCCGGTCTGGGGGGACCCAGTACTTC.

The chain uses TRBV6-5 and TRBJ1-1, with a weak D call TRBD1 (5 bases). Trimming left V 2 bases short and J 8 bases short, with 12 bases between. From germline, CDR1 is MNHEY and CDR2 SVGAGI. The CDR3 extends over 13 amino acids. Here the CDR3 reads CASSYAMWDEAFF. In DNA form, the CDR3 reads TGTGCCAGCAGTTACGCGATGTGGGACGAAGCTTTCTTT.

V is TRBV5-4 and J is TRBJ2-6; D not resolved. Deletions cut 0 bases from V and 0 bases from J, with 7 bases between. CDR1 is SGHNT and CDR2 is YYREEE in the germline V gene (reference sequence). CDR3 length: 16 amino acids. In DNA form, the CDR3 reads TGTGCCAGCAGCTTGGGACACTTCTCTGGGGCCAACGTCCTGACTTTC. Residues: CASSLGHFSGANVLTF. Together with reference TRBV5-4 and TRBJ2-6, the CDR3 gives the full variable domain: ETGVTQSPTHLIKTRGQQVTLRCSSQSGHNTVSWYQQALGQGPQFIFQYYREEENGRGNFPPRFSGLQFPNYSSELNVNALELDDSALYLCASSLGHFSGANVLTFGAGSRLTVL.

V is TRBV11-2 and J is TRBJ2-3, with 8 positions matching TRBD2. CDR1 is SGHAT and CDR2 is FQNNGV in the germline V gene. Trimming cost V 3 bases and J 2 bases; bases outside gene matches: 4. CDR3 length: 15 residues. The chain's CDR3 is CASSFNSGNTDTQYF. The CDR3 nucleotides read TGTGCCAGCAGCTTTAATAGCGGGAACACAGATACGCAGTATTTT.

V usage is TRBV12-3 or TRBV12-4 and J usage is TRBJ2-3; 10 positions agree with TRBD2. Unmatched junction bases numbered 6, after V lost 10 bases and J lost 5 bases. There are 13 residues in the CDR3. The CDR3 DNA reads TGTGCCACCATAGCGGGGGGTGTAGATACGCAGTATTTT. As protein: CATIAGGVDTQYF.

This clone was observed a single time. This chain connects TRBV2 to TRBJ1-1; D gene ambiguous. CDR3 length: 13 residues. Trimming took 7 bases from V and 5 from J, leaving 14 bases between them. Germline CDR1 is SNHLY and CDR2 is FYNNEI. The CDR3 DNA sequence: TGTGCCAGCAAGGAGAGTTTCGGGACTGAAGCTTTCTTT. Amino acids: CASKESFGTEAFF.

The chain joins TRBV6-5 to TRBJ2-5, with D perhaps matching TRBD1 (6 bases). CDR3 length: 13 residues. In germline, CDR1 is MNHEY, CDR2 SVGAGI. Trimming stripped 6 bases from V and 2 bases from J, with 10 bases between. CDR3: CASRDSDQETQYF. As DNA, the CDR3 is TGTGCCAGCAGGGACAGCGATCAAGAGACCCAGTACTTC.

CDR3 region: CAWSVSRSSGNTIYF. CDR3 DNA: TGTGCCTGGAGTGTCTCTAGGAGCTCTGGAAACACCATATATTTT. The genes are TRBV30 and TRBJ1-3; D call uncertain. The CDR3 runs to 15 residues. In germline, CDR1 is GTSNPN, CDR2 SVGIG (reference sequence). Trimming shortened V by 0 bases and J by 0 bases, and 9 bases separated the two germline ends.

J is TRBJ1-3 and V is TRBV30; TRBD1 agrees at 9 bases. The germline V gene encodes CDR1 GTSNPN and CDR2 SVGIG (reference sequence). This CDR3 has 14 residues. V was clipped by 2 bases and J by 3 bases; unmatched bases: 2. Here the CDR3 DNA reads TGTGCCTGGAGTCAGGACAGGGGTGGAAACACCATATATTTT. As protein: CAWSQDRGGNTIYF.

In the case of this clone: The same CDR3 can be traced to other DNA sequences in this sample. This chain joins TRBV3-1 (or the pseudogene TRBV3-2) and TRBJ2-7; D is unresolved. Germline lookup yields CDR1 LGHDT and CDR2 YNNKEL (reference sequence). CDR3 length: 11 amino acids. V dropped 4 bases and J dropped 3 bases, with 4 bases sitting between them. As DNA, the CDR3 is TGTGCCAGCAGCCGAAACTACGAGCAGTACTTC. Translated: CASSRNYEQYF.

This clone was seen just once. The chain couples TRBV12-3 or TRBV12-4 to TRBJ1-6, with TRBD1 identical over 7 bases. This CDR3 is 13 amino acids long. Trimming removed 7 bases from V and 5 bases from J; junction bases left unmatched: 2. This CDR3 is CASNQGDNSPLHF. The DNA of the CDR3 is TGTGCCAGCAACCAGGGGGATAATTCACCCCTCCACTTT.

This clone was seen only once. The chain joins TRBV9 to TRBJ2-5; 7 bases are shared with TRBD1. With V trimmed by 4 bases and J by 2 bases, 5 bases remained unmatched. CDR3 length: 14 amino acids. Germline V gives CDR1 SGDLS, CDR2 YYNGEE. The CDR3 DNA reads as TGTGCCAGCAGCACCCGACAGGGTCAAGAGACCCAGTACTTC. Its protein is CASSTRQGQETQYF.

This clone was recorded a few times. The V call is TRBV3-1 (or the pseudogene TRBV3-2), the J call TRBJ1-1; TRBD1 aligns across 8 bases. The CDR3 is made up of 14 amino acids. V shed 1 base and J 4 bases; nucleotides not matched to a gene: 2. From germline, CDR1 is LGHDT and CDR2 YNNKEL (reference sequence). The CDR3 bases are TGTGCCAGCAGCCAAGCTACAGGGGGCACTGAAGCTTTCTTT. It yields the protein CASSQATGGTEAFF.

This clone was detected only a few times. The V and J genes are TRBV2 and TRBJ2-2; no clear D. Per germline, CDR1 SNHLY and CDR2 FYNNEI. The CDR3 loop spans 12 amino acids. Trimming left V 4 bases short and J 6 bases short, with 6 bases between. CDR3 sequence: CASSVWPGELFF. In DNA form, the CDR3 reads TGTGCCAGCAGTGTTTGGCCCGGGGAGCTGTTTTTT.

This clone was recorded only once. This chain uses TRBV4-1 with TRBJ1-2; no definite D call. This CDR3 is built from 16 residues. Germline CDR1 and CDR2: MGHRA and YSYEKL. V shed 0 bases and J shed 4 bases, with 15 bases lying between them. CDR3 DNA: TGCGCCAGCAGCCAAGATCCGGGTCCATCTTCCTATGGCTACACCTTC. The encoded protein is CASSQDPGPSSYGYTF.

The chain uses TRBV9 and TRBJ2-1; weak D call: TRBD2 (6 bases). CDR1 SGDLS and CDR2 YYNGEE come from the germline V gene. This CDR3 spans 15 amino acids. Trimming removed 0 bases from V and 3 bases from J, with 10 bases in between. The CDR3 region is CASSVGAGIYNEQFF. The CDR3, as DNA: TGTGCCAGCAGCGTAGGGGCGGGGATCTACAATGAGCAGTTCTTC.

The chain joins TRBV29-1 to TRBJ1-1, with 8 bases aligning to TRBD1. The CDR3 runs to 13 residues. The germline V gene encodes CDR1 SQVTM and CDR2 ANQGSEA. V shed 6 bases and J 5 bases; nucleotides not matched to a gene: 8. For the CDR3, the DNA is TGCAGCGTGGCGACAGGGGCCGGGACTGAAGCTTTCTTT. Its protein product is CSVATGAGTEAFF. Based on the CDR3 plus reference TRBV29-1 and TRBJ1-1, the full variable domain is SAVISQKPSRDICQRGTSLTIQCQVDSQVTMMFWYRQQPGQSLTLIATANQGSEATYESGFVIDKFPISRPNLTFSTLTVSNMSPEDSSIYLCSVATGAGTEAFFGQGTRLTVV.

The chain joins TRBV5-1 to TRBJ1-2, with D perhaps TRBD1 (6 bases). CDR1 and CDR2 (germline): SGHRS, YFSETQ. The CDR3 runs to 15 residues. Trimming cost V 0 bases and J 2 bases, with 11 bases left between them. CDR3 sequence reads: CASSLERGLNYGYTF. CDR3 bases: TGCGCCAGCAGCTTGGAGAGGGGGTTGAACTATGGCTACACCTTC. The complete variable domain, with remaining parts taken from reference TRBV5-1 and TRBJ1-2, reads KAGVTQTPRYLIKTRGQQVTLSCSPISGHRSVSWYQQTPGQGLQFLFEYFSETQRNKGNFPGRFSGRQFSNSRSEMNVSTLELGDSALYLCASSLERGLNYGYTFGSGTRLTVV.

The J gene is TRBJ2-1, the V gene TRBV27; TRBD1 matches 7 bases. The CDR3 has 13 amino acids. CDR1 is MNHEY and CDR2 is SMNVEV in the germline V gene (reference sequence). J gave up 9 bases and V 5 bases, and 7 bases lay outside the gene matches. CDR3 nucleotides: TGTGCCAGCAGTATGACAGGGTTGGGTGAGCAGTTCTTC. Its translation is CASSMTGLGEQFF.

CDR3 DNA: TGTGCCAGCAGCTTTTCTAATGAGCAGTTCTTC. Protein product: CASSFSNEQFF. The chain couples TRBV5-4 to TRBJ2-1; no firm D call. CDR1 is SGHNT, CDR2 YYREEE, per germline (reference sequence). V was trimmed by 2 bases and J by 7 bases, leaving 4 bases between them. This CDR3 comprises 11 residues. Based on the CDR3 plus reference TRBV5-4 and TRBJ2-1, the full variable domain is ETGVTQSPTHLIKTRGQQVTLRCSSQSGHNTVSWYQQALGQGPQFIFQYYREEENGRGNFPPRFSGLQFPNYSSELNVNALELDDSALYLCASSFSNEQFFGPGTRLTVL.

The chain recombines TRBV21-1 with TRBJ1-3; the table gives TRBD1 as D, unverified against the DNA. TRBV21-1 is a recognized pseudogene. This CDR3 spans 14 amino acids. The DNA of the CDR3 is TGTGCCAGCAGCAACGGCAGGGGGATGGACACCATATATTTT. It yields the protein CASSNGRGMDTIYF.

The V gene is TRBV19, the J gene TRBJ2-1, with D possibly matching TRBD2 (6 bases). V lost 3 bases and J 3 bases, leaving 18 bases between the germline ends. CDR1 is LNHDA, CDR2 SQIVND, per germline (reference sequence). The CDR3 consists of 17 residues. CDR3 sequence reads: CASSIPTARRGYNEQFF. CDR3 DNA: TGTGCCAGTAGTATTCCTACGGCCAGGAGGGGCTACAATGAGCAGTTCTTC.

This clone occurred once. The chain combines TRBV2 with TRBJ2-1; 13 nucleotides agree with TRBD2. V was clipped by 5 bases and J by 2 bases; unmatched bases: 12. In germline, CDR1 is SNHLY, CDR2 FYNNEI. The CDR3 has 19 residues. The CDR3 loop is CASSLRGLAGLGTYNEQFF. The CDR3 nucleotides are TGTGCCAGCAGTCTGAGGGGACTAGCGGGGCTTGGGACCTACAATGAGCAGTTCTTC.

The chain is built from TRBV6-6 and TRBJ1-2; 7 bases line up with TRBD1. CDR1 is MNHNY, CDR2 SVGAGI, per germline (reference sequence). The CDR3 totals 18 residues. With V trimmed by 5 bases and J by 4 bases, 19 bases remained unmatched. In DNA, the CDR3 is TGTGCCAGCAGTCAGAACATGCCCCAGACAGGGAGACTCTATGGCTACACCTTC. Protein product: CASSQNMPQTGRLYGYTF.

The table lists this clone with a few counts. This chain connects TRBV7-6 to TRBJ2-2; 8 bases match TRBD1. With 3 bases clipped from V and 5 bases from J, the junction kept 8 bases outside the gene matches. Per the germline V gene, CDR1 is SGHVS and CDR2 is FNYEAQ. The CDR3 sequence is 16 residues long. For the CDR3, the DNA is TGTGCCAGCAGCTTTGCAGGGGGCATTTTGACCGGGGAGCTGTTTTTT. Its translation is CASSFAGGILTGELFF.